Sequencing of this T cell receptor beta chain was carried out in a study of blood T cell repertoires in COVID-19. About the study: T cells, B-cell-depleted T cells, or PBMCs provided the cDNA or gDNA that served as material.

In the original analysis: Amplification with reference gene primers provided the estimates of nucleated cell counts. TCRdb's table, derived via immunoSEQ multiplex PCR, lists solely in-frame clones and lacks some. V and J calls plus clone size are reproduced from that table; the DNA served to infer D and trimming. Of over 150,000 clones in the sample, 80% to 90% were seen once. This CDR3 spans 17 amino acids. Per the germline V gene, CDR1 is SGHAT and CDR2 is FQNNGV. V lost 4 bases to trimming and J lost 5 bases; unmatched junction nucleotides: 16. This clone was seen a handful of times. What was sequenced was peripheral blood. V and J are TRBV11-2 and TRBJ2-7; the match to TRBD1 covers 8 bases. The receptor comes from a woman under 30 who had recovered from COVID-19. The CDR3 protein is CASSSLGTGRPFDEQYF. The CDR3 DNA is TGTGCCAGCAGCTCGCTGGGGACAGGTAGGCCCTTTGACGAGCAGTACTTC.